One and the same sample provided the 8 T cell receptor beta chains below, sequenced in a study of blood T cell repertoires in COVID-19. Repertoires were generated with immunoSEQ multiplex PCR, while TCRdb's copy carries only in-frame clones and drops some. The repertoire consists of 350,000 to 400,000 clones, with more than 70% occurring once and the leading ten covering 1.2%. The sample comprised PBMCs or T cells enriched from blood (not recorded which). All receptors derive from a woman under 30 who had recovered from COVID-19.

The V gene is TRBV18, the J gene TRBJ1-1, with 8 bases aligning to TRBD1. The CDR3 contains 14 residues. V dropped 6 bases and J dropped 3; count of bases not matched to a gene: 6. Germline CDR1 is KGHSH and CDR2 is LQKENI. This CDR3 is CASSRKQGDTEAFF. The CDR3, as DNA: TGTGCCAGCTCTCGGAAACAGGGGGACACTGAAGCTTTCTTT.

The V and J genes are TRBV7-9 and TRBJ2-1, with TRBD2 identical over 10 bases. Germline V gene sequence: CDR1 SEHNR, CDR2 FQNEAQ (reference sequence). The CDR3 extends over 16 amino acids. The junction had 11 bases not matched to a gene; V was cut back by 6 bases and J by 6 bases. CDR3 sequence reads: CASRPASSGGFNEQFF. CDR3 DNA: TGTGCCAGCAGGCCAGCATCTAGCGGGGGTTTCAATGAGCAGTTCTTC.

This sequence joins TRBV6-5 and TRBJ1-2; tentatively, D is TRBD1 (6 bases). This CDR3 comprises 15 residues. Per the germline V gene, CDR1 is MNHEY and CDR2 is SVGAGI. V shed 0 bases and J shed 5 bases, with 13 bases lying between them. This chain's CDR3 is CASSYSGGQGYGYTF. In DNA form, the CDR3 reads TGTGCCAGCAGTTACTCCGGCGGGCAGGGGTATGGCTACACCTTC.

J is TRBJ1-2 and V is TRBV19, with D unclear. Germline CDR1 and CDR2: LNHDA and SQIVND (reference sequence). The germline V and J ends were trimmed by 5 bases and 4 bases, with 17 bases remaining between them. The CDR3 is 15 residues long. The CDR3 sequence is CASSLRPFEGYGYTF. The DNA for the CDR3 is TGTGCCAGTAGTTTACGACCCTTCGAGGGCTATGGCTACACCTTC.

The genes are TRBV2 and TRBJ1-6; maybe TRBD1 (5 bases). Germline assignment: CDR1 SNHLY and CDR2 FYNNEI. The CDR3 totals 13 residues. Trimming removed 7 bases from V and 9 bases from J, with 13 bases in between. The chain's CDR3 is CASKEGLSSPLHF. The CDR3 coding sequence is TGTGCCAGCAAGGAGGGGCTAAGTTCACCCCTCCACTTT.

The genes are TRBV11-2 and TRBJ2-1; 8 bases align to TRBD1. The CDR3 covers 16 residues. V lost 1 base, J lost 2 bases, and 4 bases stayed unmatched. Germline CDR1 and CDR2: SGHAT and FQNNGV. CDR3 nucleotides: TGTGCCAGCAGCTTAGTTGGGGACAGGACCTACAATGAGCAGTTCTTC. Its protein is CASSLVGDRTYNEQFF.

The rearrangement joins TRBV2 to TRBJ1-6; D is undetermined. In germline, CDR1 is SNHLY, CDR2 FYNNEI. The germline V and J ends were trimmed by 1 base and 0 bases, with 16 bases remaining between them. This CDR3 region has 19 residues. The CDR3 nucleotides are TGTGCCAGCAGTGAAGAAGGACCAGACGAGGGCTCCTATAATTCACCCCTCCACTTT. Amino acid sequence: CASSEEGPDEGSYNSPLHF. Together with reference TRBV2 and TRBJ1-6, the CDR3 gives the full variable domain: EPEVTQTPSHQVTQMGQEVILRCVPISNHLYFYWYRQILGQKVEFLVSFYNNEISEKSEIFDDQFSVERPDGSNFTLKIRSTKLEDSAMYFCASSEEGPDEGSYNSPLHFGNGTRLTVT.

V usage is TRBV24-1 and J usage is TRBJ2-5, with 9 bases aligning to TRBD1. Germline CDR1 reads KGHDR; CDR2 reads SFDVKD. Unmatched junction bases numbered 2, after V lost 3 bases and J lost 1 base. The CDR3 is made up of 15 amino acids. For the CDR3, the DNA is TGTGCCACCAGTGATACAGGGGGCATCCAAGAGACCCAGTACTTC. Its protein product is CATSDTGGIQETQYF.